This TCR beta chain was recorded in a study of blood T cell repertoires in COVID-19. Study in general: PBMCs, B-cell-depleted T cells, or T cells were the source of the cDNA or gDNA that made up the material.

Trimming removed 3 bases from V and 7 bases from J; junction bases left unmatched: 8. The length of the CDR3 is 15 residues. Germline V CDR1 and CDR2: SGHNT, YENEEA. Seattle's enrolled individuals joined amid active infection and were then monitored longitudinally. How the authors handled the data: Quantification of nucleated cells was approximated via reference gene primer amplification. Data came from immunoSEQ multiplex PCR; TCRdb stores just in-frame clones and leaves some out. V and J calls and clone size are given by that table; D and trimming were obtained from the DNA. The table records some 300,000 clones, 90% of them present only once.

Sequences were obtained from peripheral blood. The chain combines TRBV11-3 with TRBJ2-1, with 8 bases identical to TRBD2. The sequence was collected from a woman aged 50 to 60 with COVID-19, enrolled during active disease. CDR3: CASSFASGWGNEQFF. The CDR3 coding sequence is TGTGCCAGCAGCTTTGCTAGCGGGTGGGGAAATGAGCAGTTCTTC.